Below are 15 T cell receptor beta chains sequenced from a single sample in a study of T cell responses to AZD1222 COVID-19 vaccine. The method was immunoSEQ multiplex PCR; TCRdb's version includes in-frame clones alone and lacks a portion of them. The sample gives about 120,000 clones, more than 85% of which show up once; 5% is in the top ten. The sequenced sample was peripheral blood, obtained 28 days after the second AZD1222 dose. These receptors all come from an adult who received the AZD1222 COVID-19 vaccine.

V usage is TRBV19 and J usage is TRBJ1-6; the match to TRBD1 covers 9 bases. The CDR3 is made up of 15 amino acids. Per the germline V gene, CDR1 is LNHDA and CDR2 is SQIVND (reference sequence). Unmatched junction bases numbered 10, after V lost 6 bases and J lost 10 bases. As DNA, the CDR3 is TGTGCCAGTAGGGGTAGGGGACAGGGCCCATCACCCCTCCACTTT. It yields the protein CASRGRGQGPSPLHF.

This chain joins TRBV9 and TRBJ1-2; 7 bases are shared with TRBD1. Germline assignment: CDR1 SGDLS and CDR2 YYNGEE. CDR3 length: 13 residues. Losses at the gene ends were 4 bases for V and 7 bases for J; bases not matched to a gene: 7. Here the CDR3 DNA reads TGTGCCAGCAGCCCACAGGGGTGGAGTGGCTACACCTTC. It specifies CASSPQGWSGYTF.

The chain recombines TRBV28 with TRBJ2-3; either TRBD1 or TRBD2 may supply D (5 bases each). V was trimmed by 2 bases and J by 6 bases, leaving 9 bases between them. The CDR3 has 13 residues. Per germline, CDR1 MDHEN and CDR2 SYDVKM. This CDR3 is CASSLPGPDTQYF. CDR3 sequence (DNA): TGTGCCAGCAGTTTACCGGGGCCGGATACGCAGTATTTT.

The CDR3 sequence is CASSYSWDRNEKLFF. DNA of the CDR3: TGTGCCAGCAGTTACTCGTGGGACAGGAATGAAAAACTGTTTTTT. The rearrangement joins TRBV6-5 to TRBJ1-4, with 8 bases matching TRBD1. Germline-derived CDR1 and CDR2 are MNHEY and SVGAGI. CDR3 length equals 15 residues. The junction had 2 bases not matched to a gene; V was cut back by 0 bases and J by 5 bases.

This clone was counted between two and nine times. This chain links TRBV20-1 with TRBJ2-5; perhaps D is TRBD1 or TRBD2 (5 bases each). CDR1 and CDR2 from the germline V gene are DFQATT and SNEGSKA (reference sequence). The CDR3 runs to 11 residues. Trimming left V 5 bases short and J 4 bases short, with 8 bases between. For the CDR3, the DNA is TGCAGTGCTCTGAGGGGAGAGACCCAGTACTTC. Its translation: CSALRGETQYF.

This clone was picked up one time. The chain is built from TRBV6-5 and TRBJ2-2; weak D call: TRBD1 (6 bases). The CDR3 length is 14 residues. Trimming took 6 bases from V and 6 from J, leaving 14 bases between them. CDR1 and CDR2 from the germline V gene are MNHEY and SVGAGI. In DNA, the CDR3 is TGTGCCAGCAGCGTCCAGGGGATCGCCGGGGAGCTGTTTTTT. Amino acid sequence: CASSVQGIAGELFF.

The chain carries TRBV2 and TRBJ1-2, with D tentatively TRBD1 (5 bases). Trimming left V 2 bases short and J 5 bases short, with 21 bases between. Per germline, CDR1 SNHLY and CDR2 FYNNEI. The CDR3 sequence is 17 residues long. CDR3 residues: CASSERYPGQGIYGYTF. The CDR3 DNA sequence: TGTGCCAGCAGTGAACGGTACCCCGGGCAGGGCATTTATGGCTACACCTTC.

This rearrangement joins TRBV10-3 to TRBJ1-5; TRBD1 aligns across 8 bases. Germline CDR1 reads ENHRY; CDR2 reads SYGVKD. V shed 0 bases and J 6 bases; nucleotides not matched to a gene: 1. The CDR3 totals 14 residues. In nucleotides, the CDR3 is TGTGCCATCAGTGAGTCGACAGGGGTTCAGCCCCAGCATTTT. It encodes CAISESTGVQPQHF.

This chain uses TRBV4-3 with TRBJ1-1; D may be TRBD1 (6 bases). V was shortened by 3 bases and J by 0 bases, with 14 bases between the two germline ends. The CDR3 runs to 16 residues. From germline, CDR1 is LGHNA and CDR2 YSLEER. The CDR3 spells CASSHQQGPLNTEAFF. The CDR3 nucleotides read TGCGCCAGCAGCCATCAACAGGGTCCCCTGAACACTGAAGCTTTCTTT.

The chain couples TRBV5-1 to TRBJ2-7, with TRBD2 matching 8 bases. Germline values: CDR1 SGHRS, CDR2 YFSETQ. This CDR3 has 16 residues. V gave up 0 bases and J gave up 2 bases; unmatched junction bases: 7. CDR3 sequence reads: CASSLARGGIPYEQYF. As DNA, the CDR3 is TGCGCCAGCAGCTTGGCCCGGGGGGGGATCCCCTACGAGCAGTACTTC. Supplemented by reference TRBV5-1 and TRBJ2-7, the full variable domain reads KAGVTQTPRYLIKTRGQQVTLSCSPISGHRSVSWYQQTPGQGLQFLFEYFSETQRNKGNFPGRFSGRQFSNSRSEMNVSTLELGDSALYLCASSLARGGIPYEQYFGPGTRLTVT.

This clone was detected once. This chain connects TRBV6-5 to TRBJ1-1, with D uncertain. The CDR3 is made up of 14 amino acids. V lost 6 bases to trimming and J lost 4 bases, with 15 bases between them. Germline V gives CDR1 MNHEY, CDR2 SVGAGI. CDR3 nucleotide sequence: TGTGCCAGCAGGGGCTCCGGCAGGCCCACTGAAGCTTTCTTT. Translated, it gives CASRGSGRPTEAFF.

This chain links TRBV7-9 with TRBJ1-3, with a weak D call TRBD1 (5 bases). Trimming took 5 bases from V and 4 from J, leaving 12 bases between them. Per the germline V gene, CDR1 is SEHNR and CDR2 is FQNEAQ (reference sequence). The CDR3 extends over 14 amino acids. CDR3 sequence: CASSPTEGGNTIYF. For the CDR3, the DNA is TGTGCCAGCAGCCCGACAGAGGGGGGAAACACCATATATTTT.

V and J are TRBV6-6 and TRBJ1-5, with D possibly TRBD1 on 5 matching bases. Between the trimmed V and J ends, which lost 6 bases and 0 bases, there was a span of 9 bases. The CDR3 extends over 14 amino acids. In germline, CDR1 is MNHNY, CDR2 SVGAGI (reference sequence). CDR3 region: CASSRGSSNQPQHF. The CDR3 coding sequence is TGTGCCAGCAGCCGGGGCAGTAGCAATCAGCCCCAGCATTTT.

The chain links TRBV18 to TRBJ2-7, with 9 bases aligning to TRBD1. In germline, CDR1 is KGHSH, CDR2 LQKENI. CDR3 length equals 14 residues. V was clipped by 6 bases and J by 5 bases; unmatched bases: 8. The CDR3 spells CASSPGQGRNEQYF. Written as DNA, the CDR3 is TGTGCCAGCTCCCCCGGACAGGGGAGGAACGAGCAGTACTTC.

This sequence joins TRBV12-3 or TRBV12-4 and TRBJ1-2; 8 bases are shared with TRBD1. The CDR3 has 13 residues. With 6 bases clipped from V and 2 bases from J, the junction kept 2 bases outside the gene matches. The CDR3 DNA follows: TGTGCCAGCAGGAGACAGGGGAACTATGGCTACACCTTC. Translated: CASRRQGNYGYTF.